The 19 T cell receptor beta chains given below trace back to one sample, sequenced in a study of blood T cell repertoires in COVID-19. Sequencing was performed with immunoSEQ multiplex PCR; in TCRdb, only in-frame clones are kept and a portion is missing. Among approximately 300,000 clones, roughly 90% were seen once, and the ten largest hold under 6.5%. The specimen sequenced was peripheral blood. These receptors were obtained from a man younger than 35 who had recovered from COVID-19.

CDR3 amino acids: CASSQDVRVYEQYF. The CDR3 DNA follows: TGTGCCAGCAGCCAAGACGTCAGGGTTTACGAGCAGTACTTC. The chain joins TRBV3-1 (or the pseudogene TRBV3-2) to TRBJ2-7; D is possibly TRBD1 (5 bases). The germline CDR1 and CDR2 sequences are LGHDT and YNNKEL (reference sequence). The ends were cut back, 0 bases at V and 4 bases at J, with 10 bases in the middle. This CDR3 spans 14 amino acids.

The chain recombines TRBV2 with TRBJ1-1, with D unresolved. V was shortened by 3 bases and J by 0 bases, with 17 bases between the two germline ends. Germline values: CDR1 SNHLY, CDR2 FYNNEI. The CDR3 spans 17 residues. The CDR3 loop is CASSEAGGSLMNTEAFF. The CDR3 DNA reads TGTGCCAGCAGTGAGGCGGGTGGTTCGTTGATGAACACTGAAGCTTTCTTT.

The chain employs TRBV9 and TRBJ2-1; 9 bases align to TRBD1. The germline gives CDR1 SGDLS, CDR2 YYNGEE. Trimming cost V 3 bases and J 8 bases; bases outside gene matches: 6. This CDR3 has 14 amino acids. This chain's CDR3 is CASSEIDRGDEQFF. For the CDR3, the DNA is TGTGCCAGCAGCGAGATCGACAGGGGGGATGAGCAGTTCTTC.

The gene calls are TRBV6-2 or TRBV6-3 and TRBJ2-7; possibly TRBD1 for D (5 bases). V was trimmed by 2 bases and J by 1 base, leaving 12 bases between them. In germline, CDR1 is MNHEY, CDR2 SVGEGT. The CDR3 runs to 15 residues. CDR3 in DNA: TGTGCCAGCAGTTACCGCGCTGACAGATCCTACGAGCAGTACTTC. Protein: CASSYRADRSYEQYF.

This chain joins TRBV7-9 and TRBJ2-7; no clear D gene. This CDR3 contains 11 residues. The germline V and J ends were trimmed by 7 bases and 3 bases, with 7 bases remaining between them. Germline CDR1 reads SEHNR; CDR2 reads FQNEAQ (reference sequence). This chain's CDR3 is CASTQFYEQYF. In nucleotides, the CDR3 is TGTGCCAGCACCCAATTCTACGAGCAGTACTTC.

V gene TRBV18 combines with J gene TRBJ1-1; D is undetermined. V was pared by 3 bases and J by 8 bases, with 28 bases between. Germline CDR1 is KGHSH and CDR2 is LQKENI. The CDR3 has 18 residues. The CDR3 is CASSPRDLSWEGIKEAFF. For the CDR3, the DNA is TGTGCCAGCTCACCGCGTGACCTCTCCTGGGAGGGAATTAAAGAAGCTTTCTTT.

The CDR3 DNA follows: TGTGCCAGCACCCTAGCGAGACTAACCACGGACTACAATGAGCAGTTCTTC. It translates to CASTLARLTTDYNEQFF. The chain has TRBV6-8 and TRBJ2-1; a possible D gene is TRBD2 (6 bases). V was shortened by 7 bases and J by 3 bases, with 22 bases between the two germline ends. This CDR3 contains 17 residues. The germline gives CDR1 MNHGY, CDR2 SAAAGT.

CDR3 sequence reads: CASSVLGVKKTEAFF. The CDR3 DNA is TGTGCCAGCAGCGTCCTGGGAGTGAAAAAGACTGAAGCTTTCTTT. The chain links TRBV5-4 to TRBJ1-1; D gene uncertain. CDR3 length equals 15 residues. The germline V and J ends were trimmed by 4 bases and 5 bases, with 18 bases remaining between them. Germline values: CDR1 SGHNT, CDR2 YYREEE (reference sequence). Based on the CDR3 plus reference TRBV5-4 and TRBJ1-1, the full variable domain is ETGVTQSPTHLIKTRGQQVTLRCSSQSGHNTVSWYQQALGQGPQFIFQYYREEENGRGNFPPRFSGLQFPNYSSELNVNALELDDSALYLCASSVLGVKKTEAFFGQGTRLTVV.

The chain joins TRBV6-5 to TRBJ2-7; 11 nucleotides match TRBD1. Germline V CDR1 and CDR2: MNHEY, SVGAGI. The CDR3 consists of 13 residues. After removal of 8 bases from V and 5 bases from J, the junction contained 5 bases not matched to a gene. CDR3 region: CASARTGGHEQYF. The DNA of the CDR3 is TGTGCCAGCGCGAGGACAGGGGGCCACGAGCAGTACTTC.

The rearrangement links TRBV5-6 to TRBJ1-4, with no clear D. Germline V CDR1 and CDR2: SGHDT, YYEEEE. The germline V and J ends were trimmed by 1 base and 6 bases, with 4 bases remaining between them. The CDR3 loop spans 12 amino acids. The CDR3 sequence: CASSLRDEKLFF. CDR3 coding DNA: TGTGCCAGCAGCTTGCGGGATGAAAAACTGTTTTTT.

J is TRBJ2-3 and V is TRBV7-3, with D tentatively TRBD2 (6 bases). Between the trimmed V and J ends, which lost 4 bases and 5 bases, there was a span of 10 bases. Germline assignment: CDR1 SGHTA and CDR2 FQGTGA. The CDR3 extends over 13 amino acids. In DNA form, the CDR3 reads TGTGCCAGCAGCTCAGTAGCGGAAGATACGCAGTATTTT. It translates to CASSSVAEDTQYF. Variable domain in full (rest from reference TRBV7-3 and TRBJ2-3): GAGVSQTPSNKVTEKGKYVELRCDPISGHTALYWYRQSLGQGPEFLIYFQGTGAADDSGLPNDRFFAVRPEGSVSTLKIQRTERGDSAVYLCASSSVAEDTQYFGPGTRLTVL.

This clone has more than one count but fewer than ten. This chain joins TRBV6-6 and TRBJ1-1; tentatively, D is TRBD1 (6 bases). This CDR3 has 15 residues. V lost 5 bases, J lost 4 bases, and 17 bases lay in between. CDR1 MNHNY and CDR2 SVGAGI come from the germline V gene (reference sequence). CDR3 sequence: CASSAARRGSTEAFF. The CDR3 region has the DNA TGTGCCAGCAGTGCCGCAAGAAGGGGGAGCACTGAAGCTTTCTTT.

As DNA, the CDR3 is TGCAGCGTGCCCGGGACAGGGGGCTTCGAGCAGTACTTC. Translated: CSVPGTGGFEQYF. The V gene is TRBV29-1, the J gene TRBJ2-7; 12 nucleotides line up with TRBD1. Germline V gene sequence: CDR1 SQVTM, CDR2 ANQGSEA. This CDR3 region has 13 residues. Trimming cost V 6 bases and J 6 bases; bases outside gene matches: 6.

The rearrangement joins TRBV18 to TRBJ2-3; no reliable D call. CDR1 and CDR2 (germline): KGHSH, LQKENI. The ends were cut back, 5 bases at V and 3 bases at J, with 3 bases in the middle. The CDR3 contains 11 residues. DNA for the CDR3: TGTGCCAGCTCATCGACAGATACGCAGTATTTT. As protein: CASSSTDTQYF.

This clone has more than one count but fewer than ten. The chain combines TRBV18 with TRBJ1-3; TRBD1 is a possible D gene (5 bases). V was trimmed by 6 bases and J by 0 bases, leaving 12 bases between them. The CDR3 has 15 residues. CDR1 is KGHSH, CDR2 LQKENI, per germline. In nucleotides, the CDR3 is TGTGCCAGCTCCCCTACAGGAAACTCTGGAAACACCATATATTTT. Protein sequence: CASSPTGNSGNTIYF.

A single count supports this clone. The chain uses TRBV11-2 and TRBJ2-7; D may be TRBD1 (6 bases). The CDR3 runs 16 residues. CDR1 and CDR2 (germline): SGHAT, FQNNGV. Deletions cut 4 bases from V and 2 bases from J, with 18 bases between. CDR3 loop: CASSSLRGSSAYEQYF. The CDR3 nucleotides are TGTGCCAGCAGCTCCCTAAGGGGGAGTAGCGCCTACGAGCAGTACTTC.

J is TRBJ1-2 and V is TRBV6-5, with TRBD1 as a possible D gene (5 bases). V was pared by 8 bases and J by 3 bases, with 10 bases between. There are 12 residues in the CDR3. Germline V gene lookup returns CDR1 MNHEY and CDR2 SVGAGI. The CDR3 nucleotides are TGTGCCAGCTGGGGGGGACACTATGGCTACACCTTC. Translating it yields CASWGGHYGYTF.

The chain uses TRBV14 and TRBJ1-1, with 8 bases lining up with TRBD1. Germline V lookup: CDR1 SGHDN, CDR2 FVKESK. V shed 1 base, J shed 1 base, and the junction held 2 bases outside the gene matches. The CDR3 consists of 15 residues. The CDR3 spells CASSQGGTGNTEAFF. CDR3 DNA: TGTGCCAGCAGCCAAGGGGGGACAGGGAACACTGAAGCTTTCTTT.

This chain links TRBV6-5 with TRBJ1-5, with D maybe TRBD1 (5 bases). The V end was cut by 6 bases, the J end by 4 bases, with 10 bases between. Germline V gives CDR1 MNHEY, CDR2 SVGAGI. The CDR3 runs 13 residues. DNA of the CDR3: TGTGCCAGCAGCCCGGGGGTAAATCAGCCCCAGCATTTT. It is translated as CASSPGVNQPQHF.